These 14 T cell receptor beta chains came from one sample sequenced in a study of metastatic and nonmetastatic thyroid tumors. No treatment of any kind had been given to any patient before thyroid surgery. TCRdb reprocessed the PCR reads using MiXCR. The repertoire includes about 70,000 clones, 15% to 20% of them detected once, and around 13% sits in the top ten. Sequencing was performed on blood. The receptors come from a female donor with papillary thyroid cancer or a benign thyroid nodule (not recorded which). Some clones in this sample may be carry-over from other donors' samples.

This clone was seen only a few times. The chain couples TRBV12-3 or TRBV12-4 to TRBJ2-7; a possible D gene is TRBD1 (6 bases). V lost 6 bases, J lost 5 bases, and 14 bases lay in between. The length of the CDR3 is 13 residues. Written as DNA, the CDR3 is TGTGCCAGCAGCTTCCTCAGGGGTGACGAGCAGTACTTC. This codes for CASSFLRGDEQYF.

This clone occurred many times. An end of the junction does not agree with germline; a read error may underlie this. Different DNA sequences within this sample yield the same CDR3. The chain recombines TRBV7-3 with TRBJ2-7; D perhaps matches TRBD1 (6 bases). The CDR3 has 14 amino acids. CDR1 is SGHTA, CDR2 FQGTGA, per germline. CDR3 coding DNA: TGTGCCAGCAGCTTAGGACAGTTAACCTACGAGCAGTACTTT. The encoded protein is CASSLGQLTYEQYF.

This clone was detected only once. The chain recombines TRBV19 with TRBJ2-1; no reliable D call. Trimming left V 0 bases short and J 2 bases short, with 14 bases between. CDR1 LNHDA and CDR2 SQIVND come from the germline V gene (reference sequence). The CDR3 is 17 amino acids. The CDR3 DNA sequence: TGTGCCAGTAGTATAGAGGTTAGCTGGTCGCCCTACAATGAGCAGTTCTTC. Its translation is CASSIEVSWSPYNEQFF.

V and J are TRBV27 and TRBJ2-1; the D gene could be TRBD1 or TRBD2 (5 bases each). CDR1 is MNHEY, CDR2 SMNVEV, per germline (reference sequence). Deletions cut 4 bases from V and 8 bases from J, with 12 bases between. There are 13 residues in the CDR3. In DNA, the CDR3 is TGTGCCAGCAGTTGGGCTAGCAGGGATGAGCAGTTCTTC. Translated: CASSWASRDEQFF.

This clone occurred many times. The V and J genes are TRBV12-3 or TRBV12-4 and TRBJ2-7; the D is unclear. The CDR3 has 12 residues. Trimming took off 5 bases at V and 7 bases at J, with 12 bases between the two ends. The CDR3 loop reads CASSRDPQEQYF. The CDR3 DNA is TGTGCCAGCAGTCGAGACCCACAGGAGCAGTACTTC.

Many counts were recorded for this clone. The chain combines TRBV12-3 or TRBV12-4 with TRBJ2-7, with 10 nucleotides matching TRBD2. The ends lost 3 bases at V and 2 bases at J; junction bases unmatched: 7. This CDR3 contains 16 residues. The chain's CDR3 is CASSLPLAGRTYEQYF. Here the CDR3 DNA reads TGTGCCAGCAGTTTGCCACTAGCGGGACGCACCTACGAGCAGTACTTC.

There are a few counts of this clone. V and J are TRBV27 and TRBJ1-6; D is perhaps TRBD1 (5 bases). V dropped 4 bases and J dropped 12 bases, with 19 bases sitting between them. This CDR3 contains 15 residues. Per germline, CDR1 MNHEY and CDR2 SMNVEV (reference sequence). This CDR3 reads CASSSGGTGKGPLHF. In DNA, the CDR3 is TGTGCCAGCAGTTCCGGGGGGACGGGAAAGGGACCCCTCCACTTT.

This clone was observed a few times. The chain's CDR3 is CATSDPGTGVTDTQYF. The CDR3 nucleotides are TGTGCCACCAGTGATCCCGGGACAGGGGTCACAGATACGCAGTATTTT. This chain uses TRBV24-1 with TRBJ2-3; 10 nucleotides agree with TRBD1. Trimming cost V 3 bases and J 2 bases; bases outside gene matches: 4. Germline loops: CDR1 KGHDR, CDR2 SFDVKD. This CDR3 is 16 amino acids long.

In this sample, this clone turned up a few times. V usage is TRBV28 and J usage is TRBJ1-2, with a possible D match to TRBD1 (5 bases). CDR1 and CDR2 from the germline V gene are MDHEN and SYDVKM. There are 11 residues in the CDR3. Trimming cost V 6 bases and J 10 bases, with 12 bases left between them. The CDR3, as DNA: TGTGCCAGCAGGGGGGAGGGGACCTACACCTTC. Residues: CASRGEGTYTF.

At least ten counts were recorded for this clone. The chain links TRBV7-8 to TRBJ1-2; 10 bases fit TRBD1. J was trimmed by 8 bases and V by 5 bases; bases with no gene match: 8. Germline CDR1 and CDR2: SGHVS and FQNEAQ. The CDR3 is made up of 14 amino acids. The CDR3 region is CASSQGRDRGGYTF. The CDR3 DNA follows: TGTGCCAGCAGCCAAGGCCGGGACAGGGGCGGCTACACCTTC. Full variable domain (outside the CDR3, taken from reference TRBV7-8 and TRBJ1-2): GAGVSQSPRYKVAKRGQDVALRCDPISGHVSLFWYQQALGQGPEFLTYFQNEAQLDKSGLPSDRFFAERPEGSVSTLKIQRTQQEDSAVYLCASSQGRDRGGYTFGSGTRLTVV.

This clone was counted many times. V usage is TRBV6-4 and J usage is TRBJ2-7; TRBD2 matches 11 bases. This CDR3 has 17 residues. The germline V gene encodes CDR1 MRHNA and CDR2 SNTAGT. Trimming at V came to 2 bases and at J to 0 bases, leaving 6 bases not matched to a gene. DNA of the CDR3: TGTGCCAGCAGTGACCCAGCTAGCGGGAGGTCCTCCTACGAGCAGTACTTC. Translation: CASSDPASGRSSYEQYF.

As to this clone: Mismatch with germline at one junction end may stem from a read error. The chain couples TRBV3-1 to TRBJ2-7, with TRBD1 identical over 12 bases. The germline V gene has CDR1 LGHDT and CDR2 YNNKEL (reference sequence). The CDR3 extends over 17 amino acids. CDR3 coding DNA: TGTGCCAGCAGCCAAGGTACAACGGGGACAGGGGGCTACGGGCAGTACTTC. This translates into CASSQGTTGTGGYGQYF.

This clone was seen ten or more times. The rearrangement joins TRBV6-9 to TRBJ2-1; perhaps TRBD1 as D (6 bases). The ends were cut back, 11 bases at V and 10 bases at J, with 24 bases in the middle. Germline V CDR1 and CDR2: MNHGY, SVAAGI. This CDR3 contains 14 residues. CDR3 amino acids: CAQTWGLTLGEQFF. In DNA form, the CDR3 reads TGTGCCCAGACTTGGGGGCTAACCTTGGGGGAGCAGTTCTTC.

This clone was seen at least ten times. The chain combines TRBV7-9 with TRBJ1-1; D unresolved. The CDR3 spans 13 residues. The germline V gene has CDR1 SEHNR and CDR2 FQNEAQ (reference sequence). V was pared by 3 bases and J by 1 base, with 6 bases between. The CDR3 reads CASSLGANTEAFF. The CDR3 nucleotides read TGTGCCAGCAGCTTGGGTGCGAACACTGAAGCTTTCTTT. Full variable domain (outside the CDR3, taken from reference TRBV7-9 and TRBJ1-1): DTGVSQNPRHKITKRGQNVTFRCDPISEHNRLYWYRQTLGQGPEFLTYFQNEAQLEKSRLLSDRFSAERPKGSFSTLEIQRTEQGDSAMYLCASSLGANTEAFFGQGTRLTVV.